These T cell receptor beta chains were read from a single sample in a study of PD-L1 blockade in urothelial cancer. Profiled with immunoSEQ multiplex PCR; TCRdb holds only in-frame clones, not every one. This table has tens of thousands of clones, roughly 90% appearing once. The sequencing here drew on PBMCs, taken around atezolizumab (anti-PD-L1) treatment. The source of these receptors is a man aged 65 to 79 with urothelial cancer. The CDR3 runs from the conserved cysteine through the conserved F or W. A D gene is named only where the DNA matches it firmly. Clone size is shown for a subset of rows, as once, few, many or a class of expanded clone.

j_call v_call cdr3_length d_call clone_size cdr3_aa cdr3_nt
TRBJ2-5 TRBV7-3 14 . . CASSLTMGAGTQYF TGTGCCAGCAGCCTAACCATGGGGGCCGGGACCCAGTACTTC
TRBJ2-1 TRBV19 21 TRBD2 . CASSLSLLSGSSGGLYNEQFF TGTGCCAGTAGCCTTTCCTTACTAAGCGGGAGTTCTGGCGGGCTATACAATGAGCAGTTCTTC
TRBJ2-4 TRBV6-5 15 TRBD1 . CASSRDSIAKNIQYF TGTGCCAGCAGCCGGGACAGCATAGCCAAAAACATTCAGTACTTC
TRBJ1-1 TRBV10-3 14 . . CAISESSSSTEAFF TGTGCCATCAGTGAGTCAAGTTCCAGCACTGAAGCTTTCTTT
TRBJ2-7 TRBV4-1 14 . once CASSQWTFSYEQYF TGCGCCAGCAGCCAATGGACATTCTCCTACGAGCAGTACTTC
TRBJ1-1 TRBV5-1 15 . . CASTLGGSGGQEAFF TGCGCCAGCACCCTTGGAGGTTCTGGCGGACAGGAAGCTTTCTTT
TRBJ2-7 TRBV7-9 15 TRBD2 . CASSLARAGESEQYF TGTGCCAGCAGCTTAGCGCGAGCGGGAGAAAGCGAGCAGTACTTC
TRBJ1-2 TRBV18 17 TRBD1 few CASFFTGTGGRDYGYTF TGTGCCAGCTTTTTTACCGGGACAGGGGGCCGGGACTATGGCTACACCTTC
TRBJ2-3 TRBV28 13 TRBD1 . CASKGQDLTTQYF TGTGCCAGCAAGGGACAGGATCTTACGACGCAGTATTTT
TRBJ2-6 TRBV13 15 . . CASSFRGSGANVLTF TGTGCCAGCAGCTTCCGGGGCTCTGGGGCCAACGTCCTGACTTTC
TRBJ2-7 TRBV7-3 15 TRBD1 . CASSPDRVKVSEQYF TGTGCCAGCAGCCCGGACAGGGTAAAGGTTAGCGAGCAGTACTTC
TRBJ1-2 TRBV29-1 13 . . CSVATGSGYGYTF TGCAGCGTTGCGACAGGATCGGGCTATGGCTACACCTTC
TRBJ2-7 TRBV5-5 14 . once CASSFLDSGYEQYF TGTGCCAGCAGCTTTCTAGACAGTGGCTACGAGCAGTACTTC
TRBJ2-1 TRBV7-9 12 . . CASSRSYNEQFF TGTGCCAGCAGTCGCTCCTACAATGAGCAGTTCTTC
TRBJ1-5 TRBV2 14 . . CASSEGGVNQPQHF TGTGCCAGCAGTGAAGGGGGGGTAAATCAGCCCCAGCATTTT
TRBJ2-5 TRBV4-1 18 TRBD2 . CASSPGSPSLAGEETQYF TGCGCCAGCAGCCCGGGATCCCCAAGTCTAGCGGGAGAAGAGACCCAGTACTTC
TRBJ1-5 TRBV19 18 TRBD1 . CASSIKVGTGANNQPQHF TGTGCCAGTAGTATAAAAGTGGGGACAGGGGCAAACAATCAGCCCCAGCATTTT
TRBJ1-2 TRBV7-9 11 . . CASSTNYGYTF TGTGCCAGCTCCACTAACTATGGCTACACCTTC
TRBJ2-1 TRBV4-1 17 . . CASSQGPSGSSYNEQFF TGCGCCAGCAGCCAGGGTCCCAGCGGAAGCTCCTACAATGAGCAGTTCTTC
TRBJ2-3 TRBV11-2 14 . . CASSTGTSTDTQYF TGTGCCAGCAGCACCGGGACTAGCACAGATACGCAGTATTTT
TRBJ1-4 TRBV29-1 12 TRBD1 . CSAATGGEKLFF TGCAGCGCAGCGACAGGGGGCGAGAAACTGTTTTTT
TRBJ1-2 TRBV5-1 15 . . CASSLASQSNYGYTF TGCGCCAGCAGCTTGGCCTCTCAGTCAAACTATGGCTACACCTTC
TRBJ2-7 TRBV28 14 TRBD2 . CASSFGGSSYEQYF TGTGCCAGCAGTTTCGGCGGGAGCTCCTACGAGCAGTACTTC
TRBJ1-4 TRBV5-1 14 . once CASSPSGRNEKLFF TGCGCCAGCAGCCCAAGTGGGAGGAATGAAAAACTGTTTTTT
TRBJ2-1 TRBV5-1 16 TRBD1 once CASSLAGGQGRSEQFF TGCGCCAGCAGCTTGGCCGGTGGACAGGGGAGGAGTGAGCAGTTCTTC
TRBJ2-3 TRBV10-1 13 TRBD2 . CASRGTSGDTQYF TGCGCCAGCAGGGGGACTAGCGGAGATACGCAGTATTTT
TRBJ2-1 TRBV28 12 TRBD2 . CASLAGGAGVLF TGTGCCAGCCTGGCGGGGGGAGCGGGAGTGCTCTTC
TRBJ2-5 TRBV7-9 15 TRBD1 . CASSLDHNRGETQYF TGTGCCAGCAGCTTAGATCATAACAGGGGGGAGACCCAGTACTTC
TRBJ1-1 TRBV30 14 TRBD1 . CAWSQGEWYTEAFF TGTGCCTGGAGCCAGGGGGAATGGTACACTGAAGCTTTCTTT
TRBJ1-1 TRBV18 15 TRBD1 . CASSRGQGAFTEAFF TGTGCCAGCTCTCGCGGACAGGGGGCCTTCACTGAAGCTTTCTTT
TRBJ1-2 TRBV27 13 . large CASSVEGNYGYTF TGTGCCAGCAGTGTTGAGGGAAATTATGGCTACACCTTC
TRBJ1-2 TRBV4-1 15 TRBD1 . CASSQGRGQSYGYTF TGCGCCAGCAGCCAAGGCCGGGGACAGAGCTATGGCTACACCTTC
TRBJ2-3 TRBV2 17 TRBD2 . CASRPLLAGGRADTQYF TGTGCCAGCAGGCCCTTACTAGCGGGAGGTCGGGCAGATACGCAGTATTTT
TRBJ1-2 TRBV6-5 12 . . CASKGQLYSYTF TGTGCCAGCAAGGGGCAACTCTATAGCTACACCTTC
TRBJ2-7 TRBV11-3 14 TRBD1 . CASSRGQGDYEQYF TGTGCCAGCAGCCGGGGACAGGGTGACTACGAGCAGTACTTC
TRBJ1-2 TRBV28 15 TRBD1 . CASSGIRDRAYGYTF TGTGCCAGCAGTGGGATCCGGGACAGGGCTTATGGCTACACCTTC
TRBJ2-5 TRBV2 16 TRBD1 . CASITGWAGGTETQYF TGTGCCAGCATAACGGGTTGGGCAGGGGGTACAGAGACCCAGTACTTC
TRBJ2-1 TRBV19 14 TRBD2 . CASSMGTRFNEQFF TGTGCCAGTAGTATGGGGACTAGGTTCAATGAGCAGTTCTTC
TRBJ2-2 TRBV15 16 TRBD2 . CATSRGGSGRASELFF TGTGCCACCAGCAGAGGGGGTAGCGGGAGGGCAAGTGAGCTGTTTTTT
TRBJ1-2 TRBV5-1 14 . few CASSIGQSNYGYTF TGCGCCAGCAGCATCGGACAGTCAAACTATGGCTACACCTTC
TRBJ2-1 TRBV5-4 15 TRBD2 . CASSRTSGSYNEQFF TGTGCCAGCAGCCGGACTAGCGGCTCCTACAATGAGCAGTTCTTC
TRBJ2-3 TRBV6-1 16 TRBD2 once CASSELPAGLTDTQYF TGTGCCAGCAGTGAACTACCAGCGGGACTCACAGATACGCAGTATTTT
TRBJ2-7 TRBV27 16 TRBD2 . CASSLSRGRITYEQYF TGTGCCAGCAGTTTATCCCGCGGGAGAATAACCTACGAGCAGTACTTC
TRBJ1-2 TRBV28 12 . . CASSSGIYGYTF TGTGCCAGCAGCTCAGGGATCTATGGCTACACCTTC
TRBJ1-2 TRBV9 15 . . CASSKTADSPYGYTF TGTGCCAGCAGCAAAACAGCGGACAGCCCATATGGCTACACCTTC
TRBJ1-2 TRBV10-3 15 . few CAIKEPGGMNYGYTF TGTGCCATCAAAGAACCCGGGGGGATGAACTATGGCTACACCTTC
TRBJ1-1 TRBV6-5 14 . . CASLREGPGTEAFF TGTGCCAGCCTCAGGGAAGGGCCGGGCACTGAAGCTTTCTTT
TRBJ2-3 TRBV5-6 15 TRBD1 . CASSFGTGKMDTQYF TGTGCCAGCAGCTTTGGGACAGGGAAAATGGATACGCAGTATTTT
TRBJ2-7 TRBV7-6 13 . . CASSPRERGEQYF TGTGCCAGCAGCCCGCGGGAAAGGGGCGAGCAGTACTTC
TRBJ1-4 TRBV9 16 . . CASSPRGGTTNEKLFF TGTGCCAGCAGCCCAAGGGGGGGTACGACTAATGAAAAACTGTTTTTT
TRBJ1-5 TRBV10-3 13 TRBD1 . CAIQQGAGQPQHF TGTGCCATCCAACAGGGGGCTGGACAGCCCCAGCATTTT
TRBJ1-5 TRBV28 13 . . CASSPPTGKPQHF TGTGCCAGCAGTCCCCCCACGGGAAAGCCCCAGCATTTT
TRBJ2-5 TRBV7-2 12 . . CASSWGRETQYF TGTGCCAGCAGCTGGGGCCGAGAGACCCAGTACTTC
TRBJ1-2 TRBV29-1 14 TRBD1 . CSVVSSTGNYGYTF TGCAGCGTTGTATCTTCGACAGGGAACTATGGCTACACCTTC
TRBJ2-1 TRBV6-5 15 . . CASSYAAASYNEQFF TGTGCCAGCAGTTACGCAGCGGCCTCCTACAATGAGCAGTTCTTC
TRBJ1-1 TRBV7-6 13 . . CASSDSPGTEAFF TGTGCCAGCAGCGACAGTCCGGGCACTGAAGCTTTCTTT
TRBJ1-5 TRBV7-9 13 . . CASSLAEGRPQHF TGTGCCAGCAGCTTGGCGGAGGGTCGGCCCCAGCATTTT
TRBJ2-6 TRBV7-7 15 . . CASSAGGLGANVLTF TGTGCCAGCAGCGCAGGGGGGCTGGGGGCCAACGTCCTGACTTTC
TRBJ2-3 TRBV9 15 TRBD2 . CASSSGLAVTDTQYF TGTGCCAGCAGCTCGGGACTAGCGGTCACAGATACGCAGTATTTT
TRBJ1-2 TRBV10-2 12 TRBD1 . CASSGTGIGYTF TGCGCCAGCAGTGGGACAGGGATCGGCTACACCTTC